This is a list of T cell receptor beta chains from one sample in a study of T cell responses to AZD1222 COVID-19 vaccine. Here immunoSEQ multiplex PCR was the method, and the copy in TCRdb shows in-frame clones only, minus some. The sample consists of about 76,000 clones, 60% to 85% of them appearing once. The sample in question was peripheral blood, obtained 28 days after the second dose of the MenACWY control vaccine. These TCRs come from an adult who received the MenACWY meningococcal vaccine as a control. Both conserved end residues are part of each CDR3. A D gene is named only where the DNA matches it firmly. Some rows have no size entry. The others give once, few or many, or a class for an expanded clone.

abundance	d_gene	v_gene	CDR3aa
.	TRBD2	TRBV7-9	CASSRLGRGRETQYF
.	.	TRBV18	CASSPAQSNTGELFF
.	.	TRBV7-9	CASSLEGARDYNEQFF
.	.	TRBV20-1	CSAGLYNEQFF
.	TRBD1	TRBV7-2	CASSLLPGTGSSYEQYF
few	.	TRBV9	CASSVGTNTGELFF
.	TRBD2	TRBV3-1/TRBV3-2	CASSQVAGTYQETQYF
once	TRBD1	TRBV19	CASSIVQGSTEAFF
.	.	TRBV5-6	CASSLGQNSQETQYF
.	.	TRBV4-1	CASSQDWPDTQYF
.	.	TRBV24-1	CATSLGLTWEQYF
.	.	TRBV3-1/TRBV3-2	CASSQLAGGHNEQFF
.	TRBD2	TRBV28	CASSSPGTSVYNEQFF
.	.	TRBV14	CASSQGMRQFDTQYF
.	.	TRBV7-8	CASSLRSGGTEAFF
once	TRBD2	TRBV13	CASSWTSGGSSTDTQYF
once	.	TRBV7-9	CASSLAQEGAGYTF
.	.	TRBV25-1	CASSENPTGELFF
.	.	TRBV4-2	CASSQDLAAYEQYF
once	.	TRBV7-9	CASSLGARAFF
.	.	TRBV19	CASSISNGAEQPQHF
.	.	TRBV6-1	CASSERSPPTSEQFF
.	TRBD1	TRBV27	CASSLSIPGQGWTFF
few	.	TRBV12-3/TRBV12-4	CASTFGGTDTQYF
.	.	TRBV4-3	CASSQSRVGYEQYF
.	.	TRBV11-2	CASSDMGRGGLKDTEAFF
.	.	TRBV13	CASRRGGNTEAFF
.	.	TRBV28	CASTSRTLNTEAFF